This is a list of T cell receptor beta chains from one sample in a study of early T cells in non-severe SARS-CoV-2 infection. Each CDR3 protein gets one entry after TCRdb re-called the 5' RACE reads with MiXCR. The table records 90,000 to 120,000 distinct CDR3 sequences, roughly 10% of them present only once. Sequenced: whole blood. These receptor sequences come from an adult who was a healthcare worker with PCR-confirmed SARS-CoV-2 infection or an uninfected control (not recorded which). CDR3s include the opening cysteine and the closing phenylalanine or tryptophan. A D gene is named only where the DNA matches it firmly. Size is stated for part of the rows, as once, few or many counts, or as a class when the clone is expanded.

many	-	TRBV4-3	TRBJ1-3	CASSQVKGERNTIYF	TGCGCCAGCAGCCAAGTCAAAGGGGAAAGAAACACCATATATTTT
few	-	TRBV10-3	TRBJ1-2	CAISEREPDGYTF	TGTGCCATCAGTGAAAGAGAGCCTGATGGCTACACCTTC
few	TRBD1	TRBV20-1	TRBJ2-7	CSARVQGFEQYF	TGCAGTGCTAGGGTACAGGGGTTCGAGCAGTACTTC
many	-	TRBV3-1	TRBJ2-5	CASSPGGSETQYF	TGTGCCAGCAGCCCCGGAGGGAGCGAGACCCAGTACTTC
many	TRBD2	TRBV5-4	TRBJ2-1	CASNGIAGEGEQFF	TGTGCCAGCAACGGGATAGCGGGGGAGGGCGAGCAGTTCTTC
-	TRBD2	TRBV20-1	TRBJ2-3	CSARGLAGITDTQYF	TGCAGTGCTAGAGGCCTAGCGGGTATCACAGATACGCAGTATTTT
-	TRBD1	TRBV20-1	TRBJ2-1	CSAWGQGAYNEQFF	TGCAGTGCTTGGGGACAGGGGGCCTACAATGAGCAGTTCTTC
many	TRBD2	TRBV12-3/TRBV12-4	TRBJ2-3	CASSLLAGVITQYF	TGTGCCAGCAGTTTACTAGCGGGTGTAATTACGCAGTATTTT
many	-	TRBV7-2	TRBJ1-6	CASSLRNSPLHF	TGTGCCAGCAGCTTACGTAATTCACCCCTCCACTTT
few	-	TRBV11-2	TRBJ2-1	CASRPISSYNEQFF	TGTGCCAGCAGGCCGATTAGCTCCTACAATGAGCAGTTCTTC
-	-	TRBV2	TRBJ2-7	CASMGGQFSYEQYF	TGTGCCAGCATGGGGGGACAGTTCTCCTACGAGCAGTACTTC
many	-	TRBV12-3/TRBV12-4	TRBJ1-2	CASSFRSLYGYTF	TGTGCCAGCAGTTTTCGGTCACTCTATGGCTACACCTTC
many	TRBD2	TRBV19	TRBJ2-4	CASAVRTLAGAAKNIQYF	TGTGCCAGTGCTGTTAGGACCCTAGCGGGAGCAGCCAAAAACATTCAGTACTTC